Listed below are T cell receptor beta chains from one sample, sequenced in a study of shared clonotypes between healthy human individuals. The protocol was immunoSEQ multiplex PCR, while the TCRdb copy is restricted to in-frame clones and leaves out a portion. This sample has 150,000 to 200,000 clones, with just under 95% found just once. Input material: naive CD4+ T cells sorted from blood. All receptors come from a woman under 40 in good health. The CDR3 runs from the conserved cysteine through the conserved F or W. A D gene is named only where the DNA matches it firmly. The listing skips clone size in some rows; elsewhere it reads once, few, many or a size class.

V: TRBV6-1
size: .
D: .
J: TRBJ2-7
CDR3: CASSPQWGSYEQYF
DNA: TGTGCCAGCAGTCCACAATGGGGGAGTTACGAGCAGTACTTC

V: TRBV28
size: .
D: .
J: TRBJ2-7
CDR3: CASSFGGRLSSYEQYF
DNA: TGTGCCAGCAGTTTCGGAGGCAGGCTAAGCTCCTACGAGCAGTACTTC

V: TRBV5-1
size: .
D: TRBD2
J: TRBJ2-1
CDR3: CASSSSGTPLVQFF
DNA: TGCGCCAGCAGCTCGAGCGGGACTCCGCTTGTGCAGTTCTTC

V: TRBV10-3
size: once
D: .
J: TRBJ1-1
CDR3: CAISTGTGGTEAFF
DNA: TGTGCCATCAGTACCGGGACCGGAGGAACTGAAGCTTTCTTT

V: TRBV6-6
size: .
D: .
J: TRBJ2-5
CDR3: CASSYGQIQETQYF
DNA: TGTGCCAGCAGTTACGGACAGATCCAAGAGACCCAGTACTTC

V: TRBV15
size: .
D: .
J: TRBJ1-2
CDR3: CATSRDYRAGTNYGYTF
DNA: TGTGCCACCAGCAGAGATTACAGGGCAGGGACTAACTATGGCTACACCTTC

V: TRBV7-9
size: few
D: .
J: TRBJ1-5
CDR3: CASSLARQPQHF
DNA: TGTGCCAGCAGCTTAGCGCGGCAGCCCCAGCATTTT

V: TRBV7-2
size: .
D: .
J: TRBJ2-7
CDR3: CASSQAYEQYF
DNA: TGTGCCAGCAGCCAAGCCTACGAGCAGTACTTC

V: TRBV7-3
size: .
D: .
J: TRBJ1-1
CDR3: CASSAYSYTEAFF
DNA: TGTGCCAGCAGCGCTTACTCTTACACTGAAGCTTTCTTT

V: TRBV11-3
size: .
D: TRBD2
J: TRBJ2-1
CDR3: CASSLGSSGYNEQFF
DNA: TGTGCCAGCAGCTTAGGGTCTAGCGGATACAATGAGCAGTTCTTC

V: TRBV7-6
size: .
D: .
J: TRBJ2-6
CDR3: CASSSIRRKANVLTF
DNA: TGTGCCAGCAGCTCTATCCGCCGAAAGGCCAACGTCCTGACTTTC

V: TRBV12-5
size: .
D: .
J: TRBJ2-1
CDR3: CASGLAAGTEQFF
DNA: TGTGCTAGTGGTTTGGCCGCCGGGACAGAGCAGTTCTTC

V: TRBV19
size: few
D: TRBD1
J: TRBJ1-2
CDR3: CASSIVSGGGYTF
DNA: TGTGCCAGTAGTATAGTATCAGGGGGCGGCTACACCTTC

V: TRBV7-2
size: .
D: .
J: TRBJ1-5
CDR3: CASSLAFQGRGQPQHF
DNA: TGTGCCAGCAGCTTAGCTTTCCAGGGCCGGGGACAGCCCCAGCATTTT

V: TRBV10-1
size: .
D: .
J: TRBJ1-4
CDR3: CASSESSGNEKLFF
DNA: TGCGCCAGCAGTGAGTCGTCAGGGAATGAAAAACTGTTTTTT

V: TRBV7-8
size: .
D: .
J: TRBJ2-7
CDR3: CASSTQLAQGYEQYF
DNA: TGTGCCAGCAGCACCCAACTAGCACAGGGCTACGAGCAGTACTTC

V: TRBV6-1
size: .
D: TRBD1
J: TRBJ2-7
CDR3: CASTDRGVTYEQYF
DNA: TGTGCCAGCACGGACAGGGGCGTTACCTACGAGCAGTACTTC

V: TRBV4-2
size: once
D: TRBD2
J: TRBJ2-3
CDR3: CASSQEEREGTDTQYF
DNA: TGTGCCAGCAGCCAAGAAGAGCGGGAGGGTACAGATACGCAGTATTTT

V: TRBV5-1
size: .
D: .
J: TRBJ2-3
CDR3: CASSQPGTSTDTQYF
DNA: TGCGCCAGCAGCCAACCGGGGACGAGCACAGATACGCAGTATTTT

V: TRBV7-3
size: .
D: .
J: TRBJ1-2
CDR3: CASRAAGRVVNGYTF
DNA: TGTGCCAGCAGGGCCGCCGGCAGGGTTGTCAATGGCTACACCTTC

V: TRBV2
size: .
D: .
J: TRBJ2-7
CDR3: CASSRGSSYEQYF
DNA: TGTGCCAGCAGCCGGGGTAGCTCCTACGAGCAGTACTTC

V: TRBV2
size: .
D: .
J: TRBJ2-7
CDR3: CASSEATGLDRSYEQYF
DNA: TGTGCCAGCAGTGAAGCGACCGGACTTGATCGGTCCTACGAGCAGTACTTC

V: TRBV19
size: .
D: TRBD1
J: TRBJ2-1
CDR3: CASSTVHRGNYNEQFF
DNA: TGTGCCAGTAGTACCGTTCACAGGGGCAACTACAATGAGCAGTTCTTC

V: TRBV18
size: once
D: TRBD2
J: TRBJ2-7
CDR3: CASSPLRESSYEQYF
DNA: TGTGCCAGCTCACCACTGCGGGAGAGCTCCTACGAGCAGTACTTC

V: TRBV5-1
size: .
D: .
J: TRBJ2-6
CDR3: CASSLREQAMSGANVLTF
DNA: TGCGCCAGCAGCTTAAGGGAACAGGCCATGTCTGGGGCCAACGTCCTGACTTTC

V: TRBV13
size: .
D: .
J: TRBJ1-3
CDR3: CASSPTFGRSGNTIYF
DNA: TGTGCCAGCAGCCCTACCTTCGGACGATCTGGAAACACCATATATTTT

V: TRBV2
size: .
D: TRBD2
J: TRBJ2-7
CDR3: CASSPGLGYEQYF
DNA: TGTGCCAGCAGTCCGGGACTAGGCTACGAGCAGTACTTC

V: TRBV28
size: .
D: TRBD1
J: TRBJ2-1
CDR3: CASSGTRGQGWNEQFF
DNA: TGTGCCAGCAGTGGCACGAGGGGACAGGGGTGGAATGAGCAGTTCTTC

V: TRBV6-1
size: once
D: .
J: TRBJ1-5
CDR3: CASSEPPSWAQHF
DNA: TGTGCCAGCAGTGAACCACCCTCGTGGGCCCAGCATTTT